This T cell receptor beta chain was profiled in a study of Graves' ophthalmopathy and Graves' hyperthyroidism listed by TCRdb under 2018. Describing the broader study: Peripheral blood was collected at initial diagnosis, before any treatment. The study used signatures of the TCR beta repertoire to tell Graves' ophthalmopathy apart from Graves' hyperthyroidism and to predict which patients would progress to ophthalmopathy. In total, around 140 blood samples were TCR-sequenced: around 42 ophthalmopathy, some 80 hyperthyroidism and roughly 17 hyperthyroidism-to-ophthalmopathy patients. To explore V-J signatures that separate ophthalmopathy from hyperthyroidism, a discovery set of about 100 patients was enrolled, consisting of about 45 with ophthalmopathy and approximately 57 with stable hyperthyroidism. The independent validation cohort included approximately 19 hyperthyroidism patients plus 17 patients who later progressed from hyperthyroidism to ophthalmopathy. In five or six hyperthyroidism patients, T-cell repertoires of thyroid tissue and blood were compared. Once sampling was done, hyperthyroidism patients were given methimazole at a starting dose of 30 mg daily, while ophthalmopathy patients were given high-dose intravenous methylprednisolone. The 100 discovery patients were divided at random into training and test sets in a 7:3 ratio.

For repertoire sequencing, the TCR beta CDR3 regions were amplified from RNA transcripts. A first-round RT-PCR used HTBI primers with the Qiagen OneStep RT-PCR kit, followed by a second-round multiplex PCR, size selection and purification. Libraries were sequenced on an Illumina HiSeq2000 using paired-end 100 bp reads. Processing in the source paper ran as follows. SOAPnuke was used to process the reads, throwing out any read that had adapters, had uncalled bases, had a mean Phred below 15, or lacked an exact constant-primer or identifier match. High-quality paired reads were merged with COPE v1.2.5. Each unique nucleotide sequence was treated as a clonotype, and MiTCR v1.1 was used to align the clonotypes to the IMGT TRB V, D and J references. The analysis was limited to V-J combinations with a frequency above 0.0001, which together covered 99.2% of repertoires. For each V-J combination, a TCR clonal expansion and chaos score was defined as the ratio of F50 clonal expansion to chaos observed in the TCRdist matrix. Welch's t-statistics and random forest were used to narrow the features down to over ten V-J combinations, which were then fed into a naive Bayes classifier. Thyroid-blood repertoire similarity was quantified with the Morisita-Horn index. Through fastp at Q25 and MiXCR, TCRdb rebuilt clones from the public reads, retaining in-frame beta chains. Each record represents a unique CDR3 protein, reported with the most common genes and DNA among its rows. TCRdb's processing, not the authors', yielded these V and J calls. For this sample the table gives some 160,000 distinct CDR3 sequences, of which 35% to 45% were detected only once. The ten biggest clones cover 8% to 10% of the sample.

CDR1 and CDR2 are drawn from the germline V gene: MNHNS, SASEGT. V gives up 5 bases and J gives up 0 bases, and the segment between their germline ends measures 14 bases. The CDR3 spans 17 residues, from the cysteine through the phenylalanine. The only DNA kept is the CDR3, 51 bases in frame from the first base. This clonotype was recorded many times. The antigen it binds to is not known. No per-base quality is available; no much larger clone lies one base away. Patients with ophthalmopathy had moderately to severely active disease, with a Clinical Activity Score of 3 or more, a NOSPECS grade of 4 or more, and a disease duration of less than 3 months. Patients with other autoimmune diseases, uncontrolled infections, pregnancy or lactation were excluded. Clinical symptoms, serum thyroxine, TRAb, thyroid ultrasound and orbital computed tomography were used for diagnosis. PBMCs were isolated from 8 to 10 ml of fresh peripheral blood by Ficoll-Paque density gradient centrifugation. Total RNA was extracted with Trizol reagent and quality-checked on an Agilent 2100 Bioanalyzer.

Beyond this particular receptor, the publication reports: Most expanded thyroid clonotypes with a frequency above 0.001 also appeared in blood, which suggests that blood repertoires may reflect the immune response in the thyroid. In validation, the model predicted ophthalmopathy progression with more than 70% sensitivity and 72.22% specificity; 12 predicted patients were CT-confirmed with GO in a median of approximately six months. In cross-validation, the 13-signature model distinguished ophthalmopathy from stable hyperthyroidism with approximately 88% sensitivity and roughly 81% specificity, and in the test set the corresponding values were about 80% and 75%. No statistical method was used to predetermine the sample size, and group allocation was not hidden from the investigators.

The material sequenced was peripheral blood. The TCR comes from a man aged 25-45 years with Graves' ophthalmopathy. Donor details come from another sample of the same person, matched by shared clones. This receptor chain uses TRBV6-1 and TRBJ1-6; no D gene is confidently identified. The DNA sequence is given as TGTGCCAGCAGTCTCAAGGCCTTGAGCTCCTATAATTCACCCCTCCACTTT. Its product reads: CASSLKALSSYNSPLHF.